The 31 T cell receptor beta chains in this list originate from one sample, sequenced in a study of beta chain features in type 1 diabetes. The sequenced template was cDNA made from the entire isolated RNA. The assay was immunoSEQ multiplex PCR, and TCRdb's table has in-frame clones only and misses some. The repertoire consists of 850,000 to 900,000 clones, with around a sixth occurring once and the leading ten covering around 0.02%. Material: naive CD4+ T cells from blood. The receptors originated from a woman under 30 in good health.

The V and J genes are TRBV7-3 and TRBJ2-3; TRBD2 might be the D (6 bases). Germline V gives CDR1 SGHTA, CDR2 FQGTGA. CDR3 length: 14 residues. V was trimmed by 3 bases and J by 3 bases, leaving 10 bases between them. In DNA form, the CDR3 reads TGTGCCAGCAGCTTGGGCGGGAAGACAGATACGCAGTATTTT. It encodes CASSLGGKTDTQYF.

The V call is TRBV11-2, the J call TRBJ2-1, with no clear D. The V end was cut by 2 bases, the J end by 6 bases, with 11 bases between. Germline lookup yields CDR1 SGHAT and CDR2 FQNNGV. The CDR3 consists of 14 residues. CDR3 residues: CASSLSFLGNEQFF. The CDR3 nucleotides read TGTGCCAGCAGCTTAAGCTTCCTGGGCAATGAGCAGTTCTTC.

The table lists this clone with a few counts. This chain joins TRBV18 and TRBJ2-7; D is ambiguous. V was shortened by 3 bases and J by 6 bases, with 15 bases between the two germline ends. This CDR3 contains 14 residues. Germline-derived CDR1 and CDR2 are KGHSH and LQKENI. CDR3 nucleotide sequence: TGTGCCAGCTCACCGCGTTCCGATACGAGCGAGCAGTACTTC. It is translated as CASSPRSDTSEQYF.

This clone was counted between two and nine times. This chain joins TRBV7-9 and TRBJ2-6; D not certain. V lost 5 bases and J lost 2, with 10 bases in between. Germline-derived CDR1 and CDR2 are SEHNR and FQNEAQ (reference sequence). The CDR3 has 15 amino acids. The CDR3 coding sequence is TGTGCCAGCAGCGACGCGATACCTGGGGCCAACGTCCTGACTTTC. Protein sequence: CASSDAIPGANVLTF.

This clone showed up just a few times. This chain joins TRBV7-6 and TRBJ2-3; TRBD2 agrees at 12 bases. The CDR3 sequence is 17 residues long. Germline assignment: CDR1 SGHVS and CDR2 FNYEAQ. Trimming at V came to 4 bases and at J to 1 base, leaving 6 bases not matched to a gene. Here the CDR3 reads CASSSGLAGSGTDTQYF. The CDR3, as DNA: TGTGCCAGCAGCTCGGGACTAGCGGGCTCTGGCACAGATACGCAGTATTTT.

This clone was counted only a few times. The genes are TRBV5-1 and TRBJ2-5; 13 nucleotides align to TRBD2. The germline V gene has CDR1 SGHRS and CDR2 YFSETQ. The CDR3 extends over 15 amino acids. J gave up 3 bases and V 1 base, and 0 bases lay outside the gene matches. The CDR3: CASSLTSGREETQYF. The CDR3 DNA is TGCGCCAGCAGCTTGACTAGCGGGAGGGAAGAGACCCAGTACTTC.

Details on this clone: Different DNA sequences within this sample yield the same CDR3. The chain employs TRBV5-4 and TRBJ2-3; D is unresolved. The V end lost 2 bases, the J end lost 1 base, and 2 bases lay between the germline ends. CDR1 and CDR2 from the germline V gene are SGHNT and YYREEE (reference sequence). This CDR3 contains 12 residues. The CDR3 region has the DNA TGTGCCAGCAGCTTACGCACAGATACGCAGTATTTT. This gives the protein CASSLRTDTQYF.

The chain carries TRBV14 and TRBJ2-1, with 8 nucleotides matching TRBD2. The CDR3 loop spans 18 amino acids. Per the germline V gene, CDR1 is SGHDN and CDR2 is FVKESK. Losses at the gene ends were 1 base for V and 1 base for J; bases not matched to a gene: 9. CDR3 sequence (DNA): TGTGCCAGCAGCCAAGTCCTCCCCAGCGGGAGTTCCTACAATGAGCAGTTCTTC. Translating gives CASSQVLPSGSSYNEQFF.

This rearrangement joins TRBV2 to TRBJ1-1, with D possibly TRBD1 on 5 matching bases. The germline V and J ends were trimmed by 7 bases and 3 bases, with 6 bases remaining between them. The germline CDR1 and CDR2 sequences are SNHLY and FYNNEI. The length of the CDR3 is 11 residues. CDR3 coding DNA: TGTGCCAGCACGGGGCACACTGAAGCTTTCTTT. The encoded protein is CASTGHTEAFF.

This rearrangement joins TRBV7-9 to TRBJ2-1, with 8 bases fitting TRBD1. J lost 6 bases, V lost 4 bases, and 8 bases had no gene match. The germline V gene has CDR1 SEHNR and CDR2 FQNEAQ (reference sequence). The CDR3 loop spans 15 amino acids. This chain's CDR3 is CASSSWQGAVNEQFF. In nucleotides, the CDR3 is TGTGCCAGCAGCTCTTGGCAGGGGGCGGTCAATGAGCAGTTCTTC.

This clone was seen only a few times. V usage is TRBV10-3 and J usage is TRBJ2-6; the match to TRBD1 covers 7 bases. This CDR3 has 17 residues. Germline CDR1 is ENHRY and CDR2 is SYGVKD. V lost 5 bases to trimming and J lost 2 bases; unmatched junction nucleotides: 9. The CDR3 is CAISPEGGGPGANVLTF. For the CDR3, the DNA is TGTGCCATCAGTCCCGAAGGGGGCGGGCCTGGGGCCAACGTCCTGACTTTC.

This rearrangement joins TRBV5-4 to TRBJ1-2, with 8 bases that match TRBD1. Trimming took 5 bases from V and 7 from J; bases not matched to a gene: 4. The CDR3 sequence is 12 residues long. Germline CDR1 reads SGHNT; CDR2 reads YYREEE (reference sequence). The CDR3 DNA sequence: TGTGCCAGCAGGATAACAGGGGGTGGCTACACCTTC. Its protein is CASRITGGGYTF.

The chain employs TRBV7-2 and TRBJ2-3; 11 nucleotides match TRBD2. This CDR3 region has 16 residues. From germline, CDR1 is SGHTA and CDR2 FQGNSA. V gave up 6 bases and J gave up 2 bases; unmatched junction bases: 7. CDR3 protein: CASSWVAGGATDTQYF. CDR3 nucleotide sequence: TGTGCCAGCAGTTGGGTAGCGGGAGGGGCCACAGATACGCAGTATTTT.

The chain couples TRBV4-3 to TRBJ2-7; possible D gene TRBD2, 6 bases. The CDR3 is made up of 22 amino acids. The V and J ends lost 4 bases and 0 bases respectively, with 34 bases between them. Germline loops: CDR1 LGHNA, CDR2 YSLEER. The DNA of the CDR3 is TGCGCCAGCAGCCTCCACGCTAGCGTCGGGACTCGCCCCGCGTGGGCCTCCTACGAGCAGTACTTC. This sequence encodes CASSLHASVGTRPAWASYEQYF.

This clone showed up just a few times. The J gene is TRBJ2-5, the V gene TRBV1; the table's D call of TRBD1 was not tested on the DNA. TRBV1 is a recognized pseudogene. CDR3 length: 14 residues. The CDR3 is CTSSPRDSQETQYF. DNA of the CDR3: TGCACCAGCAGCCCACGGGACAGCCAAGAGACCCAGTACTTC.

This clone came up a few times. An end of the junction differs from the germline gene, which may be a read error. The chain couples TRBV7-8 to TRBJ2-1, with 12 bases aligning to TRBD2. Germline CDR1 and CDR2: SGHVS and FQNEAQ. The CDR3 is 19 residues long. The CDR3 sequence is CASRLGRLAGESSYNEQFF. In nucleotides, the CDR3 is TGTGCCAGCAGGTTAGGGAGACTAGCGGGAGAAAGCTCCTACAATGAGCAGTTCTTC.

CDR3 region: CASSFLGVSETQYF. CDR3 DNA: TGTGCCAGCAGCTTTTTAGGGGTTTCGGAGACCCAGTACTTC. The chain recombines TRBV11-2 with TRBJ2-5; a weak D match, TRBD1 (5 bases). The CDR3 has 14 amino acids. In germline, CDR1 is SGHAT, CDR2 FQNNGV. V was shortened by 3 bases and J by 5 bases, with 13 bases between the two germline ends.

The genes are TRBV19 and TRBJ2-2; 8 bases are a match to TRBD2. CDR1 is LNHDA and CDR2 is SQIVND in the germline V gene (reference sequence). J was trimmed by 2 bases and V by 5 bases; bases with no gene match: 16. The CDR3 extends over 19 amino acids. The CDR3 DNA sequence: TGTGCCAGTAGTTCCGTCATCCTTCCCGGGACTAGAAACACCGGGGAGCTGTTTTTT. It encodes CASSSVILPGTRNTGELFF. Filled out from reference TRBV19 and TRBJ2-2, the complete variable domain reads DGGITQSPKYLFRKEGQNVTLSCEQNLNHDAMYWYRQDPGQGLRLIYYSQIVNDFQKGDIAEGYSVSREKKESFPLTVTSAQKNPTAFYLCASSSVILPGTRNTGELFFGEGSRLTVL.

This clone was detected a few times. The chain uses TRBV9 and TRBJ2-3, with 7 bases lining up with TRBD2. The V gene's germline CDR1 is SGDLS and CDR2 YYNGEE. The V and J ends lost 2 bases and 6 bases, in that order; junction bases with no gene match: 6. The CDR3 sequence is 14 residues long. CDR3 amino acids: CASSVSGTADTQYF. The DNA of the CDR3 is TGTGCCAGCAGCGTCAGCGGGACCGCGGATACGCAGTATTTT.

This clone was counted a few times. The CDR3 bases are TGTGCCAGCTCACCAGAGGGTTTCGACACCGGGGAGCTGTTTTTT. Amino acid sequence: CASSPEGFDTGELFF. This chain uses TRBV18 with TRBJ2-2, with D maybe TRBD2 (5 bases). Germline-derived CDR1 and CDR2 are KGHSH and LQKENI. The CDR3 contains 15 residues. V gave up 2 bases and J gave up 3 bases, with 10 bases separating them.

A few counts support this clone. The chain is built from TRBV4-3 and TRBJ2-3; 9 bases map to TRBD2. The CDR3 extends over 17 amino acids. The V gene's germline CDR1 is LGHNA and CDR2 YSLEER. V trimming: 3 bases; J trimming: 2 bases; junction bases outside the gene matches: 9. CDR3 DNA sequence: TGCGCCAGCAGCCAGGGTTTAGCGGGAGTAACCACAGATACGCAGTATTTT. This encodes CASSQGLAGVTTDTQYF.

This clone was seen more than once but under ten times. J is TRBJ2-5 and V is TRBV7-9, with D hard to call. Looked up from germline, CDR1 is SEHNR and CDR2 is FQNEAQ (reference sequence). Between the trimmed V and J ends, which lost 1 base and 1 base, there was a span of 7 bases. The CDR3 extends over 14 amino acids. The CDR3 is CASSLGRTQETQYF. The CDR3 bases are TGTGCCAGCAGCTTAGGGCGGACCCAAGAGACCCAGTACTTC.

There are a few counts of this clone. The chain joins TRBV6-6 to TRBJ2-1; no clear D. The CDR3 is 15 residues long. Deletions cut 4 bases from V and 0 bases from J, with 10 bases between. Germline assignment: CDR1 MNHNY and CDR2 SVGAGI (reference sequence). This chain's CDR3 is CASSLTRSSYNEQFF. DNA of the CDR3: TGTGCCAGCAGTTTGACAAGGAGCTCCTACAATGAGCAGTTCTTC.

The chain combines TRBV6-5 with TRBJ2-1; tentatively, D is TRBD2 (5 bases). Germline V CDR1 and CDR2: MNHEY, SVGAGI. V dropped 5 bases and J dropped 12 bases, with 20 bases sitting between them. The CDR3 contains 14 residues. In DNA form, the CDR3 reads TGTGCCAGCAGTCCCCTGGCTAGCCGGCTTGGGCAGTTCTTC. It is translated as CASSPLASRLGQFF.

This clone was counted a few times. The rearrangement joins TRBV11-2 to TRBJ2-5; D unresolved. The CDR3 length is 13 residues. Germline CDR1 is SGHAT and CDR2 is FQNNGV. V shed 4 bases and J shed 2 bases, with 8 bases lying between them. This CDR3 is CASSSALQETQYF. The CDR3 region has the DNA TGTGCCAGCAGCTCCGCGCTACAAGAGACCCAGTACTTC.

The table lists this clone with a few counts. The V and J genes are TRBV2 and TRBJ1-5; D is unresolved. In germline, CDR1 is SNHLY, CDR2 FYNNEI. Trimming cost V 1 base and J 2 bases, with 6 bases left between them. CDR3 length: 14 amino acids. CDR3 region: CASSEGQGNQPQHF. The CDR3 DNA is TGTGCCAGCAGTGAAGGGCAGGGCAATCAGCCCCAGCATTTT.

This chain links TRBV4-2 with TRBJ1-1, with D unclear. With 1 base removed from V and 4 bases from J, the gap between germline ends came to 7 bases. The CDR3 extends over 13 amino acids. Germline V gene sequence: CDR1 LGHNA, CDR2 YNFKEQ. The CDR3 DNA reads TGTGCCAGCAGCCAAGTCGTTGTCACTGAAGCTTTCTTT. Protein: CASSQVVVTEAFF.

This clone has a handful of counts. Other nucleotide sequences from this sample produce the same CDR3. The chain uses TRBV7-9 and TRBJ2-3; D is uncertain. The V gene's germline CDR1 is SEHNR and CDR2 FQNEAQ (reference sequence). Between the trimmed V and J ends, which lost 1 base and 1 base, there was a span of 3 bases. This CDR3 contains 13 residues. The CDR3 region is CASSLVGTDTQYF. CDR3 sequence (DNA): TGTGCCAGCAGCTTAGTTGGCACAGATACGCAGTATTTT.

DNA for the CDR3: TGTGCCAGCAGCCTCCATTGGGGTGGACGCGGAGGGGCCGCCTACGAGCAGTACTTC. Its translation is CASSLHWGGRGGAAYEQYF. The chain combines TRBV11-2 with TRBJ2-7; possible D gene TRBD2, 6 bases. Germline CDR1 reads SGHAT; CDR2 reads FQNNGV. This CDR3 spans 19 amino acids. The V gene lost 5 bases and the J gene lost 2 bases, with 28 bases spanning the gap.

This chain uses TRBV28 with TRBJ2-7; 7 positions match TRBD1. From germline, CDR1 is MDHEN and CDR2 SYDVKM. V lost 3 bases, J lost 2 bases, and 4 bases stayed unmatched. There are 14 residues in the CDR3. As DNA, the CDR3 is TGTGCCAGCAGTTTCCGACAGGGCCCCTACGAGCAGTACTTC. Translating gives CASSFRQGPYEQYF.

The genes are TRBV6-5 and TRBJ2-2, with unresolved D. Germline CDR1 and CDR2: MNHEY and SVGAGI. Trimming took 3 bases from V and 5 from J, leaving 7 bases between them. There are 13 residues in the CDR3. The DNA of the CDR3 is TGTGCCAGCAGTTATTCGATTACCGGGGAGCTGTTTTTT. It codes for CASSYSITGELFF.